This TCR beta chain was recorded in a study of control samples from healthy donors and cancer patients. Method: immunoSEQ multiplex PCR; TCRdb's copy keeps in-frame clones and lacks some. Among under 150,000 clones listed, 90% to 95% were seen once. Germline V gives CDR1 MNHEY, CDR2 SVGAGI. This CDR3 has 15 amino acids. The germline V and J ends were trimmed by 0 bases and 2 bases, with 7 bases remaining between them. The genes are TRBV6-5 and TRBJ2-2, with no clear D. This receptor was taken from a man aged 50 or older with head and neck cancer. Sequenced: PBMCs. CDR3 loop: CASSYSTINTGELFF. The CDR3 nucleotides are TGTGCCAGCAGTTACTCGACGATAAACACCGGGGAGCTGTTTTTT.